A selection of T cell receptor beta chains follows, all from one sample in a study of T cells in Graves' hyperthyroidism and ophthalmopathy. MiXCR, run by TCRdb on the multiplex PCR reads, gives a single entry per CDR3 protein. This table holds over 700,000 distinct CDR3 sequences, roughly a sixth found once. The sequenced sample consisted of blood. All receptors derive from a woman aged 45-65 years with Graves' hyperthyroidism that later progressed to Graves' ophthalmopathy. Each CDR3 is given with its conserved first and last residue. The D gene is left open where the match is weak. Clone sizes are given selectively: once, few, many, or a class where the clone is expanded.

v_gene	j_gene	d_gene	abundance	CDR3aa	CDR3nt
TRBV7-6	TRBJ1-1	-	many	CASMKRDTRMNTEAFF	TGTGCCAGCATGAAGCGGGACACCCGCATGAACACTGAAGCTTTCTTT
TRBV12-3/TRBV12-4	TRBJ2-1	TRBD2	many	CASSPNSGGSRNEQFF	TGTGCCAGCAGTCCAAATAGCGGGGGGTCCCGCAATGAGCAGTTCTTC
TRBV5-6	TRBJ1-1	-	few	CASSLGMWGNTEAFF	TGTGCCAGCAGCTTGGGAATGTGGGGGAACACTGAAGCTTTCTTT
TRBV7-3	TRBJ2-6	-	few	CASSLTLGAGLSGANVLTF	TGTGCCAGCAGCTTAACCTTGGGGGCGGGTCTCTCTGGGGCCAACGTCCTGACTTTC
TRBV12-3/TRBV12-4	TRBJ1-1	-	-	CASSLNIGSPLEDTEAFF	TGTGCCAGCAGTTTAAATATCGGCAGCCCCTTAGAGGACACTGAAGCTTTCTTT
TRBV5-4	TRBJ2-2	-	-	CASSLEAASLYTGELFF	TGTGCCAGCAGCTTGGAGGCTGCGTCCTTGTACACCGGGGAGCTGTTTTTT
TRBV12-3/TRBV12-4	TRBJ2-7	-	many	CASSPPEGTGVWEQYF	TGTGCCAGCAGTCCCCCAGAGGGGACCGGGGTGTGGGAGCAGTACTTC
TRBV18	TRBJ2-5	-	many	CASSPQRQETQYF	TGTGCCAGCTCACCACAACGCCAAGAGACCCAGTACTTC
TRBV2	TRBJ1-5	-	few	CASSDAFVPNQPQHF	TGTGCCAGCAGTGATGCTTTCGTGCCTAATCAGCCCCAGCATTTT
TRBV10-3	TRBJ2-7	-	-	CATARGGSYEQYF	TGTGCCACCGCCAGGGGAGGCTCCTACGAGCAGTACTTC
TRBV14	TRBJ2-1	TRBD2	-	CASSQGGLADNEQFF	TGTGCCAGCAGCCAAGGGGGACTAGCGGACAATGAGCAGTTCTTC
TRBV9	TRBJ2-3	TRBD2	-	CASSVATTSGASDTQYF	TGTGCCAGCAGCGTAGCTACGACTAGCGGTGCCTCAGATACGCAGTATTTT
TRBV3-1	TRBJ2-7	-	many	CASSQEKPYEQYF	TGTGCCAGCAGCCAAGAAAAGCCCTACGAGCAGTACTTC
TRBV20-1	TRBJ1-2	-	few	CSFQELYGYTF	TGCAGTTTTCAGGAACTCTATGGCTACACCTTC
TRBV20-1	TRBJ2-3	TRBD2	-	CSARDLGTSGGRGKDTQYF	TGCAGTGCTAGAGATCTTGGGACTAGCGGGGGGCGAGGAAAAGATACGCAGTATTTT
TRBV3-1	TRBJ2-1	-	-	CASPTGRPYNEQFF	TGTGCCAGCCCGACCGGGCGACCCTACAATGAGCAGTTCTTC
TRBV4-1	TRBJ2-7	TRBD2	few	CASSQGTSGGTNSYEQYF	TGCGCCAGCAGCCAAGGCACTAGCGGGGGGACTAACTCCTACGAGCAGTACTTC
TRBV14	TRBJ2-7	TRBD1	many	CASADRESYEQYF	TGTGCCAGCGCAGACAGGGAATCCTACGAGCAGTACTTC
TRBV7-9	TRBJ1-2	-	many	CASSPDRYGYTF	TGTGCCAGCAGCCCCGACCGCTATGGCTACACCTTC
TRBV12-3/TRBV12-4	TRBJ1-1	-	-	CASSLRDIRVEAFF	TGTGCCAGCAGTTTAAGGGATATAAGGGTTGAAGCTTTCTTT
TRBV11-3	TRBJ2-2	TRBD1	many	CASSHGQGVYTGELFF	TGTGCCAGCAGCCACGGACAGGGGGTATACACCGGGGAGCTGTTTTTT
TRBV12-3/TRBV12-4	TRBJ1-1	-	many	CASSLLYRGAGTEAFF	TGTGCCAGCAGTTTGCTGTATCGGGGCGCGGGCACTGAAGCTTTCTTT
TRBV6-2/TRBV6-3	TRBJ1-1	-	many	CASSYSRARRAEAFF	TGTGCCAGCAGTTACTCGAGAGCAAGAAGGGCTGAAGCTTTCTTT
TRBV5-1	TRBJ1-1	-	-	CASSVGRGAAGTEAFF	TGCGCCAGCAGTGTGGGACGGGGGGCCGCGGGCACTGAAGCTTTCTTT
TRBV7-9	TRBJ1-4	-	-	CASSPSSVNEKLFF	TGTGCCAGCAGCCCCTCCTCGGTTAATGAAAAACTGTTTTTT
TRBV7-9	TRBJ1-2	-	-	CASSGRQVANYGYTF	TGTGCCAGCAGCGGCCGACAGGTAGCTAACTATGGCTACACCTTC
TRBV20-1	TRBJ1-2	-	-	CSAGRGTGNYGYTF	TGCAGTGCTGGTAGAGGTACAGGGAACTATGGCTACACCTTC
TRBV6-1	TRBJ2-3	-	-	CASRQSGGNTDTQYF	TGTGCCAGCAGACAGAGTGGGGGGAACACAGATACGCAGTATTTT
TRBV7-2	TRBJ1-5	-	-	CASSLEGGGIQPQHF	TGTGCCAGCAGCTTAGAGGGGGGAGGGATTCAGCCCCAGCATTTT
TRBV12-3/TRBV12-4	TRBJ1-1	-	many	CASSFAFEAFF	TGTGCCAGCAGTTTCGCGTTTGAAGCTTTCTTT
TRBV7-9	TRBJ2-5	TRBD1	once	CASSLSHTGGTGSQETQYF	TGTGCCAGCAGCTTATCTCACACCGGAGGGACAGGGTCCCAAGAGACCCAGTACTTC
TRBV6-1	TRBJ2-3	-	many	CASSEVMTQTSTDTQYF	TGTGCCAGCAGTGAAGTGATGACGCAGACTAGCACAGATACGCAGTATTTT
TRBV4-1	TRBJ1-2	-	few	CASSPYSGRNYGYTF	TGCGCCAGCAGCCCTTACTCGGGAAGAAACTATGGCTACACCTTC
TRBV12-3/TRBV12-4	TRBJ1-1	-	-	CASQTGRGIEAFF	TGTGCCAGCCAAACCGGGCGGGGAATTGAAGCTTTCTTT
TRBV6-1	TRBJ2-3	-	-	CAISNSGRPTDTQYF	TGTGCCATCTCTAATTCGGGCAGGCCGACAGATACGCAGTATTTT
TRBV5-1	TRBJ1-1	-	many	CASSFLGARNTEAFF	TGCGCCAGCAGCTTCCTCGGGGCGAGAAACACTGAAGCTTTCTTT